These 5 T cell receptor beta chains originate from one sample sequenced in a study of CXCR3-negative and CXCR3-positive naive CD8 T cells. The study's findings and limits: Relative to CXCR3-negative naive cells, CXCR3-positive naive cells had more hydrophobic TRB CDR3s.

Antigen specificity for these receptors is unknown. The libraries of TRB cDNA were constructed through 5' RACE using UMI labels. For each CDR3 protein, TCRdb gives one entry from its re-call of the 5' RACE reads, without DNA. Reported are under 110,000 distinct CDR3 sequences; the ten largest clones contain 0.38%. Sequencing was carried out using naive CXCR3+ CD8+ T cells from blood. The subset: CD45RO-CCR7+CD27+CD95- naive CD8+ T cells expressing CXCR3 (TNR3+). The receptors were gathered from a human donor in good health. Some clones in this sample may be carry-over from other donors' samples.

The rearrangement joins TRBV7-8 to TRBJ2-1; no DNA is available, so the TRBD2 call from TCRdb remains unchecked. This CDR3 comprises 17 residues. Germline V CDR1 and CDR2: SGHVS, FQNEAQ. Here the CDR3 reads CASSFRLAGVTYNEQFF.

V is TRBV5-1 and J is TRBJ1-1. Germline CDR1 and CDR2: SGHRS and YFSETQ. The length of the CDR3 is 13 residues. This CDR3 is CASSLDWGTEAFF.

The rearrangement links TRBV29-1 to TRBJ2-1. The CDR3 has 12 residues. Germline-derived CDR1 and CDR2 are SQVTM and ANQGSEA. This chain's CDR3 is CSVADYYNEQFF.

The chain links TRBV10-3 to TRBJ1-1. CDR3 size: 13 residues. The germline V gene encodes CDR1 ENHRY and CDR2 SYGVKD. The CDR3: CAISGPGNTEAFF.

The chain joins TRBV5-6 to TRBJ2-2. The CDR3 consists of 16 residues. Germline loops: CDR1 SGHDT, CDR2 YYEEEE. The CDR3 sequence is CASSLAQGRLTGELFF.